Shown below are 21 T cell receptor beta chains from a single sample sequenced in a study of Ad26.COV2.S vaccination and SARS-CoV-2 variants. This sample's treatment: about 20 received Ad26.COV2.S at low or high dose, single or two shots; 5 received placebo; per-sample allocation not given. It was on day 63 after the first vaccine or placebo injection that samples were taken. The protocol was immunoSEQ multiplex PCR, while the TCRdb copy is restricted to in-frame clones and leaves out a portion. The sample has fewer than 500,000 clones; roughly 88% are singletons. Sequenced here: peripheral blood, sampled in a trial of Ad26.COV2.S vaccine versus placebo. The receptors were sampled from a person between 18 and 65 years old who received the Ad26.COV2.S COVID-19 vaccine or a placebo.

The chain is built from TRBV29-1 and TRBJ1-1; D ambiguous. Trimming shortened V by 7 bases and J by 1 base, and 16 bases separated the two germline ends. Germline V CDR1 and CDR2: SQVTM, ANQGSEA. The CDR3 is 14 amino acids. The CDR3 DNA reads TGCAGCGCCTCGGGTCCGGCCCGGAACACTGAAGCTTTCTTT. Translation: CSASGPARNTEAFF.

V and J are TRBV6-2 or TRBV6-3 and TRBJ1-2; 12 bases match TRBD1. Germline V lookup: CDR1 MNHEY, CDR2 SVGEGT. V dropped 5 bases and J dropped 8; count of bases not matched to a gene: 9. The CDR3 runs 15 residues. CDR3 sequence reads: CASSRPGQGAFGYTF. The DNA for the CDR3 is TGTGCCAGCAGTCGACCGGGACAGGGGGCATTCGGCTACACCTTC.

This chain joins TRBV6-6 and TRBJ2-7; 8 bases line up with TRBD2. V dropped 2 bases and J dropped 1; count of bases not matched to a gene: 4. Germline V lookup: CDR1 MNHNY, CDR2 SVGAGI (reference sequence). The CDR3 consists of 15 residues. This CDR3 is CASSYPAGVSYEQYF. The CDR3 DNA reads TGTGCCAGCAGTTACCCAGCGGGAGTATCCTACGAGCAGTACTTC.

Concerning this clone: The junction departs from the called germline gene at one end, perhaps through a read error. The rearrangement uses TRBV7-9 and TRBJ1-3, with D perhaps TRBD1 (6 bases). CDR1 SEHNR and CDR2 FQNEAQ come from the germline V gene (reference sequence). The CDR3 consists of 12 residues. CDR3 sequence reads: CASSITGPMLDF. The CDR3 DNA sequence: TGTGCCAGCAGCATCACAGGGCCCATGCTCGATTTT.

This chain uses TRBV11-3 with TRBJ2-5, with D possibly matching TRBD1 (6 bases). With 4 bases removed from V and 3 bases from J, the gap between germline ends came to 9 bases. The germline gives CDR1 SGHNT, CDR2 YENEEA. The CDR3 has 13 residues. In DNA, the CDR3 is TGTGCCAGCAGCTCCCGGACAGAAGAGACCCAGTACTTC. Protein: CASSSRTEETQYF. The full variable domain, with the rest looked up from reference TRBV11-3 and TRBJ2-5, is EAGVVQSPRYKIIEKKQPVAFWCNPISGHNTLYWYLQNLGQGPELLIRYENEEAVDDSQLPKDRFSAERLKGVDSTLKIQPAELGDSAVYLCASSSRTEETQYFGPGTRLLVL.

This rearrangement joins TRBV30 to TRBJ1-1; 8 nucleotides line up with TRBD1. The trim removed 2 bases at V and 5 bases at J, leaving 10 bases unmatched. This CDR3 spans 15 amino acids. Germline V CDR1 and CDR2: GTSNPN, SVGIG (reference sequence). The CDR3 loop reads CAWSPRQGRRTEAFF. The DNA of the CDR3 is TGTGCCTGGAGTCCTCGACAGGGGAGAAGGACTGAAGCTTTCTTT.

This chain uses TRBV5-4 with TRBJ2-5, with 9 bases matching TRBD2. The CDR3 has 16 residues. CDR1 SGHNT and CDR2 YYREEE come from the germline V gene (reference sequence). Germline trimming cut 4 bases from V and 2 bases from J; bases unmatched to any gene: 9. CDR3: CASSLVASGTQETQYF. CDR3 DNA sequence: TGTGCCAGCAGCCTGGTTGCTAGCGGGACACAAGAGACCCAGTACTTC.

The chain uses TRBV3-1 (or the pseudogene TRBV3-2) and TRBJ2-5; D unresolved. The CDR3 is 14 amino acids. The V and J ends lost 4 bases and 1 base respectively, with 10 bases between them. Germline V gene lookup returns CDR1 LGHDT and CDR2 YNNKEL (reference sequence). The CDR3 loop is CASSLPQAQETQYF. CDR3 sequence (DNA): TGTGCCAGCAGCCTACCTCAGGCCCAAGAGACCCAGTACTTC.

V gene TRBV5-8 combines with J gene TRBJ2-7; D call uncertain. The CDR3 has 16 amino acids. Trimming shortened V by 3 bases and J by 4 bases, and 20 bases separated the two germline ends. Germline CDR1 reads SGHTS; CDR2 reads YDEGEE. The CDR3 coding sequence is TGTGCCAGCAGCTCCTGGGGTTCGATAGATGGGTACGAGCAGTACTTC. Its translation: CASSSWGSIDGYEQYF.

This chain links TRBV15 with TRBJ1-2; D might be TRBD1 (6 bases). V lost 0 bases and J lost 8, with 16 bases in between. The CDR3 runs 15 residues. The germline V gene has CDR1 LNHNV and CDR2 YYDKDF (reference sequence). The CDR3 DNA reads TGTGCCACCAGCAGAGATAAACAGGGACGATACGGCTACACCTTC. This encodes CATSRDKQGRYGYTF. The variable domain in full, with the rest retrieved from reference TRBV15 and TRBJ1-2, is DAMVIQNPRYQVTQFGKPVTLSCSQTLNHNVMYWYQQKSSQAPKLLFHYYDKDFNNEADTPDNFQSRRPNTSFCFLDIRSPGLGDTAMYLCATSRDKQGRYGYTFGSGTRLTVV.

The chain joins TRBV24-1 to TRBJ2-7, with TRBD1 matching 11 bases. Germline CDR1 and CDR2: KGHDR and SFDVKD. This CDR3 comprises 14 residues. After removal of 4 bases from V and 7 bases from J, the junction contained 5 bases not matched to a gene. The CDR3 DNA sequence: TGTGCCACCAGTGACCCTGGGACAGGGGGTGAGCAGTACTTC. It translates to CATSDPGTGGEQYF.

The chain carries TRBV27 and TRBJ2-2; 9 nucleotides agree with TRBD1. V shed 5 bases and J 4 bases; nucleotides not matched to a gene: 5. The CDR3 has 15 amino acids. Looked up from germline, CDR1 is MNHEY and CDR2 is SMNVEV (reference sequence). The CDR3 loop is CASSKTGGSTGELFF. Here the CDR3 DNA reads TGTGCCAGCAGTAAGACAGGGGGATCCACCGGGGAGCTGTTTTTT.

This chain links TRBV7-3 with TRBJ1-1; 8 bases fit TRBD1. This CDR3 spans 13 amino acids. Trimming took 5 bases from V and 6 from J; bases not matched to a gene: 5. The germline V gene has CDR1 SGHTA and CDR2 FQGTGA. As DNA, the CDR3 is TGTGCCAGCAGCGTACAGGGGGGAGCTGAAGCTTTCTTT. This gives the protein CASSVQGGAEAFF.

The rearrangement uses TRBV2 and TRBJ1-5, with a weak D call TRBD1 (6 bases). CDR3 length: 14 residues. Germline V gene sequence: CDR1 SNHLY, CDR2 FYNNEI. Between the trimmed V and J ends, which lost 0 bases and 4 bases, there was a span of 7 bases. CDR3 sequence (DNA): TGTGCCAGCAGTGAAGCGGGGACAAATCAGCCCCAGCATTTT. Its translation is CASSEAGTNQPQHF.

This chain uses TRBV2 with TRBJ2-6; D is uncertain. The CDR3 has 17 residues. The V end was cut by 7 bases, the J end by 4 bases, with 20 bases between. Germline CDR1 reads SNHLY; CDR2 reads FYNNEI. Written as DNA, the CDR3 is TGTGCCAGCATACTGCCCAAAAAGGACCCGGGGGCCAACGTCCTGACTTTC. Translation gives CASILPKKDPGANVLTF.

The chain couples TRBV25-1 to TRBJ1-1, with TRBD1 matching 9 bases. The germline CDR1 and CDR2 sequences are MGHDK and SYGVNS. The CDR3 extends over 16 amino acids. Trimming took 3 bases from V and 5 from J; bases not matched to a gene: 10. The CDR3 DNA is TGTGCCAGCAGTGAGAACAGGGGGCGAAGTGTAACTGAAGCTTTCTTT. Amino acid sequence: CASSENRGRSVTEAFF. The full variable domain, completed using reference TRBV25-1 and TRBJ1-1, is EADIYQTPRYLVIGTGKKITLECSQTMGHDKMYWYQQDPGMELHLIHYSYGVNSTEKGDLSSESTVSRIRTEHFPLTLESARPSHTSQYLCASSENRGRSVTEAFFGQGTRLTVV.

This clone was seen a single time. V is TRBV23-1 and J is TRBJ2-7; 10 bases match TRBD2. TRBV23-1 is an ORF for which the function is uncertain. The length of the CDR3 is 19 residues. V was clipped by 0 bases and J by 4 bases; unmatched bases: 15. The CDR3, as DNA: TGCGCCAGCAGTCAATCGGTTTCTCGATTTGGGACTAGCGTTTACGAGCAGTACTTC. Translating it yields CASSQSVSRFGTSVYEQYF.

This clone was seen once. The J gene is TRBJ2-1, the V gene TRBV11-2, with 9 nucleotides matching TRBD1. CDR3 length equals 16 residues. Germline V CDR1 and CDR2: SGHAT, FQNNGV. V lost 3 bases and J lost 4; bases outside the gene matches: 7. The CDR3 bases are TGTGCCAGCAGCTTCACAGGGGGCAGAGTGTACAATGAGCAGTTCTTC. Amino acids: CASSFTGGRVYNEQFF.

This rearrangement joins TRBV29-1 to TRBJ2-6; no definite D call. This CDR3 is built from 17 residues. Trimming shortened V by 2 bases and J by 1 base, and 15 bases separated the two germline ends. Germline assignment: CDR1 SQVTM and CDR2 ANQGSEA. The CDR3 nucleotides are TGCAGCGTTGAAACTTTCATCGGGCGTTCTGGGGCCAACGTCCTGACTTTC. It codes for CSVETFIGRSGANVLTF.

CDR3 sequence reads: CASSQNFPGDHYEQYF. Written as DNA, the CDR3 is TGTGCCAGCAGCCAAAATTTTCCCGGAGACCACTACGAGCAGTACTTC. The V call is TRBV3-1 (or the pseudogene TRBV3-2), the J call TRBJ2-7; D unresolved. The germline CDR1 and CDR2 sequences are LGHDT and YNNKEL (reference sequence). Trimming removed 2 bases at V and 3 bases at J, with 17 bases between. There are 16 residues in the CDR3.

V is TRBV11-2 and J is TRBJ2-3, with a possible D match to TRBD2 (5 bases). The CDR3 length is 13 residues. Germline-derived CDR1 and CDR2 are SGHAT and FQNNGV. Deletions cut 3 bases from V and 3 bases from J, with 7 bases between. DNA for the CDR3: TGTGCCAGCAGCTTTGAGGGAACAGATACGCAGTATTTT. Amino acid sequence: CASSFEGTDTQYF.